The source of this TCR beta chain is a study of molecular identifiers for immune sequencing clone quantification. TCRdb recomputed calls from the PCR reads with MiXCR, one row per CDR3 protein. The table has around 320,000 distinct CDR3 sequences, roughly 23% seen once. This clonotype came up a few times. Germline CDR1 is KGHDR and CDR2 is SFDVKD. The CDR3 has 16 amino acids. Deletions cut 9 bases from V and 1 base from J, with 19 bases between. The chain combines TRBV24-1 with TRBJ2-3; TRBD1 or TRBD2 may be the D gene (5 bases each). This TCR was recovered from a human donor in good health. Some libraries in this study had Jurkat cell RNA spiked in. The sequenced material came from naive CD8+ T cells from blood, with Jurkat cell RNA spiked in. Regarding subset: FACS-sorted CD8+CD4-CCR7+CD45RA+ naive T cells. In nucleotides, the CDR3 is TGTGCCACCGAGGCGAGAAGTTTGGGGGGCACAGATACGCAGTATTTT. Its protein is CATEARSLGGTDTQYF.